The sequence of this T cell receptor (beta chain) was determined in a study of vaccination and CD4 T cells after COVID-19 (dated by TCRdb to between 2022 and 2023). In terms of the full investigation: Every convalescent patient had a positive nasal swab PCR test for SARS-CoV-2, with mild disease in roughly nine patients and severe disease in one. The convalescent cohort included six males and four females, with two Hispanic individuals, seven Caucasians, two Asians and one multiracial person. Participants got two doses of the Pfizer-BioNTech BNT162b2 vaccine (n=8) or two doses of the Moderna mRNA-1273 vaccine (n=2). Post-COVID blood samples were collected from convalescent patients a median of about 92 days after diagnosis, with a range of roughly 30 to 170 days. The time from the second vaccine dose to post-vaccine blood sampling had a median of roughly 77 days and ranged from roughly 13 to 241 days. Overlapping spike peptide pools from SARS-CoV-2 and from the common cold coronaviruses HCoV-NL63, HCoV-OC43 and HCoV-229E were used as culture stimuli. Control cultures used a CEFX viral epitope pool as positive control, an HIV-1 Nef peptide pool as negative control, or no peptide. In roughly eleven COVID-19 convalescent patients and several infection-naive healthy vaccine recipients, the spike-specific CD4+ TCR repertoire before mRNA vaccination was compared with the repertoire after mRNA vaccination.

Of note for this clonotype: This clone's antigen is unknown. Base qualities are not at hand, and no much larger clone is one base apart.

Findings and caveats that apply to the study as a whole: Relatively few convalescent patients were included in the study, and early timepoints after natural infection were not analyzed. Although the median number of SARS-CoV-2-reactive clonotypes went up from roughly 22 after infection to 38 after vaccination, the increase was not significant. Among convalescent patients, a median roughly 90% of the SARS-CoV-2-reactive clones seen after vaccination appeared only after vaccination, which suggests priming specific to the vaccine. In convalescent patients, nearly all vaccine-specific clones (304 of 307) were found to be mono-reactive for SARS-CoV-2 spike rather than cross-reactive with common cold coronaviruses.

The treatment or condition label, as the study defines it: approximately nine-day PBMC culture with coronavirus spike peptide pools or control peptides (ViraFEST assay). The ViraFEST assay was used in the study, in which antigen-specific T cells were expanded with peptide pools and expanded clonotypes were subsequently identified by TCR sequencing. The convalescent patients' positive SARS-CoV-2 PCR tests were from March to December 2020, which was before the Alpha, Beta and Delta variants emerged in the United States. Each well held about 1.8 million PBMCs cultured with around 9 ug/ml peptide pools in IMDM containing about 5% human AB serum and approximately 10 IU/ml IL-2. On days 3 and 7, half of the culture medium was replaced with fresh IL-2-containing medium. After approximately 10 days of culture, CD4+ T cells were isolated by negative selection using the EasySep CD4+ T cell isolation kit. Ficoll-Paque Plus gradient centrifugation was used to isolate PBMCs from whole blood, and the isolated PBMCs were then either used fresh or cryopreserved at -140C. Culture conditions were generally each tested in triplicate wells.

From the germline V gene, CDR1 is MNHEY and CDR2 is SVGEGT. V loses 8 bases of germline sequence and J loses 7 bases, and the interval between the two ends is 15 bases. The CDR3 runs 14 residues from the cysteine to the phenylalanine. The retained sequence is limited to the CDR3, 42 bases, with the frame set at the first base. Receptor libraries were prepared by PCR. DNA from cultured CD4+ T cells was subjected to TCR sequencing with the Oncomine TCR Beta short-read assay at the Johns Hopkins FTIC core. Genomic DNA was extracted from the cultured CD4+ T cells with the QIAamp micro DNA kit. The Oncomine TCR Beta libraries from cultured CD4+ T cells were pooled using unique dual indexes and then sequenced on an Illumina iSeq 100. The original methods were these. Non-productive sequences were removed, and CDR3s that did not start with C, did not end with F or W, or were shorter than 7 amino acids were discarded. Antigen-specific clonotypes were identified with the MANAFEST web application by comparing peptide-stimulated wells with reference and other culture wells. To be called positive, a clone needed an FDR below 0.05, an odds ratio above 5, and a productive frequency above 0.1% in at least two of three replicate wells. Clonotypes that were significantly expanded in both SARS-CoV-2 spike wells and at least one common cold coronavirus spike condition were defined as cross-reactive. Similarity between CDR3 sequences was evaluated in R version 3.6.1 using Levenshtein distances (stringdist) and unrooted phylogenetic trees (ape). Using fastp trimming at Q25 and MiXCR clonotype assembly, TCRdb reanalyzed the public sequencing data and kept in-frame beta chains. For every CDR3 protein sequence, its rows merge into one entry that carries the most common genes and DNA. For this entry, the V and J calls and clone size follow TCRdb and not the study's own pipeline. This sample is represented by roughly 11,000 distinct CDR3 sequences; 50% of them were singletons. Approximately 30% of the sample belongs to the ten largest clones.

The sequence links TRBV6-2 or TRBV6-3 to TRBJ1-6; the D gene identity is not certain. This TCR derives from a human donor who had recovered from COVID-19. Input material: CD4+ T cells from blood, cultured in vitro. The DNA sequence is TGTGCCAGCCGGGAGCTCCACGGGAATTCACCCCTCCACTTT. The translation is CASRELHGNSPLHF.